Listed below are T cell receptor beta chains from one sample, sequenced in a study of T cell repertoires in cytomegalovirus infection. In TCRdb, the reads were re-called with MiXCR into one record per CDR3 protein. Of some 480,000 distinct CDR3 sequences listed, 30% to 35% are singletons. For these receptors, no antigen is known. Sequences were derived from cultured PBMCs, sampled from culture after CMV antigen stimulation. Source of these receptors: a human donor in good health (CMV status not recorded). Some clones in this sample may be carry-over from other donors' samples. CDR3s include the opening cysteine and the closing phenylalanine or tryptophan. The order of the fields is clone size, CDR3 length, V gene, CDR3 protein. Clone size is stated in some rows and not others, as once, few, many or a class when expanded.

once | 12 | TRBV6-2/TRBV6-3 | CASNNGWDGYTF
many | 16 | TRBV7-2 | CASSLSGGRWEDTQYF
few | 15 | TRBV11-3 | CASSPRRGLSTEAFF
. | 13 | TRBV20-1 | CIAGWGGRNTIYF
. | 15 | TRBV3-1 | CASSHSRRPRTEAFF
once | 14 | TRBV20-1 | CSARGRWTDTEAFF
few | 15 | TRBV29-1 | CSVEGTSGRVYEQYF
. | 15 | TRBV20-1 | CSARSLAHNTGELFF
many | 15 | TRBV7-2 | CASSSQASVTYEQYF
. | 14 | TRBV3-1 | CASSLGTSGSTQYF
few | 15 | TRBV12-3/TRBV12-4 | CASRRTGQGTDTQYF
. | 15 | TRBV7-2 | CASSLVRGQADTQYF
few | 19 | TRBV20-1 | CSARAFGTGGRARSNEQFF
. | 15 | TRBV6-1 | CASSDMTGSAYGYTF
. | 13 | TRBV7-2 | CASSLKHGNEQFF
. | 18 | TRBV6-6 | CASSYSLPSSGRNNEQFF
. | 15 | TRBV7-2 | CASSLAYQTRETQYF
. | 15 | TRBV6-2/TRBV6-3 | CASSWGLAGVHTQYF
few | 13 | TRBV6-2/TRBV6-3 | CASSYGRINEQFF
. | 18 | TRBV20-1 | CSASPAQLAGGIQETQYF
few | 14 | TRBV7-2 | CASSFFGGPNEQYF
many | 13 | TRBV7-2 | CASSGGAGGELFF
. | 13 | TRBV19 | CASRLAGRDGYTF
. | 12 | TRBV4-1 | CASSAGFGGAFF
few | 14 | TRBV4-1 | CASSQSGTGDEQYF
. | 15 | TRBV7-9 | CASSDNEALIQEAFF
. | 14 | TRBV20-1 | CSARVPSSNQPQHF
. | 16 | TRBV12-3/TRBV12-4 | CASSLMAGGWTGELFF
. | 14 | TRBV20-1 | CSARAGTRVNEQFF
. | 15 | TRBV7-6 | CASSKGQGARTEAFF
. | 13 | TRBV10-3 | CAISEGTGSPLHF
. | 16 | TRBV7-7 | CASSLGGVTRANEQFF
. | 16 | TRBV20-1 | CSAREPRGRRTDTQYF
few | 15 | TRBV7-3 | CASSLYTGGSPILFF
few | 12 | TRBV3-1 | CASSHPEGKQFF
few | 11 | TRBV6-1 | CASIAGSEAFF
few | 14 | TRBV6-6 | CASSYQLPTDTQYF
few | 13 | TRBV12-3/TRBV12-4 | CASSFLALGEQFF
. | 15 | TRBV19 | CASREGHLLSGEQFF
. | 15 | TRBV12-5 | CASGLAPGTGNTIYF
many | 14 | TRBV7-9 | CASSFQLLSYVQYF
. | 15 | TRBV27 | CASSAGTRSTDTQYF
few | 13 | TRBV6-4 | CASSDPGINEQFF
few | 19 | TRBV28 | CASSLSSLELAGEPYEQYF
many | 14 | TRBV7-2 | CASSPSANQETQYF
. | 13 | TRBV29-1 | CSGSGRYQETQYF
many | 22 | TRBV12-3/TRBV12-4 | CASSSLPGLAEFGGSGANVLTF
. | 16 | TRBV20-1 | CSARLRGIPGWNEQFF
few | 16 | TRBV6-1 | CASSEGTVYSNQPQHF
few | 17 | TRBV6-6 | CATQGLAGLGSYNEQFF
. | 15 | TRBV28 | CASQTTGAPVREQYF
few | 15 | TRBV10-3 | CAISDSTTGQSGYTF
few | 14 | TRBV27 | CASSLSRLAGIQYF
. | 14 | TRBV7-8 | CASSLAMRGETQYF